The 20 T cell receptor beta chains listed next were all sequenced from one sample in a study of T-cell reconstitution after alpha-beta-depleted transplantation in children. During its preparation, the TCRbeta library received unique molecular identifiers. MiXCR, applied by TCRdb to the PCR reads, yields one record per CDR3 protein. The sample has about 510,000 distinct CDR3 sequences, about an eighth seen once. The material was PBMCs, mostly from graft donor cells, obtained 180 days after TCRalphabeta/CD19-depleted stem cell transplant. All receptors derive from a female patient aged 2 to 10 who had a stem cell transplant for aplastic anemia, so the T cells may come from the graft donor.

This clonotype was picked up many times. V and J are TRBV28 and TRBJ2-3; D gene ambiguous. The CDR3 contains 14 residues. Trimming shortened V by 5 bases and J by 4 bases, and 13 bases separated the two germline ends. From germline, CDR1 is MDHEN and CDR2 SYDVKM. The CDR3 region has the DNA TGTGCCAGCAGTCCGCCGAGGTTTGCAGATACGCAGTATTTT. Its protein product is CASSPPRFADTQYF.

J is TRBJ2-7 and V is TRBV29-1, with 7 bases fitting TRBD1. V was pared by 1 base and J by 4 bases, with 19 bases of the junction left unmatched. The CDR3 has 18 residues. Germline CDR1 reads SQVTM; CDR2 reads ANQGSEA. The CDR3 DNA follows: TGCAGCGTTGAAGCCCGGGAACGAGGGACAGCATCCCCTTACGAGCAGTACGTC. As protein: CSVEARERGTASPYEQYV.

The table lists this clonotype with a few counts. The gene calls are TRBV5-1 and TRBJ2-1; 14 bases line up with TRBD2. The CDR3 extends over 16 amino acids. Germline CDR1 reads SGHRS; CDR2 reads YFSETQ. After removal of 3 bases from V and 10 bases from J, the junction contained 9 bases not matched to a gene. CDR3 coding DNA: TGCGCCAGCAGCTCGAGACTAGCGGGAGGGCCCGAGGAGCAGTTCTTC. Translated, it gives CASSSRLAGGPEEQFF.

This clonotype has more than one count but fewer than ten. The chain recombines TRBV4-3 with TRBJ1-2, with 7 nucleotides matching TRBD1. V gave up 5 bases and J gave up 3 bases; unmatched junction bases: 9. The germline V gene encodes CDR1 LGHNA and CDR2 YSLEER. CDR3 length: 15 amino acids. The CDR3 sequence is CASSTRTGYYYGYTF. The CDR3 DNA sequence: TGCGCCAGCAGCACCCGGACAGGTTACTACTATGGCTACACCTTC.

This chain connects TRBV20-1 to TRBJ2-1; 11 nucleotides match TRBD2. J was trimmed by 0 bases and V by 0 bases; bases with no gene match: 10. Per the germline V gene, CDR1 is DFQATT and CDR2 is SNEGSKA (reference sequence). This CDR3 region has 19 residues. The CDR3 DNA is TGCAGTGCTAGAGATCTCAAACGGCTAGCGGGAGGCTCCTACAATGAGCAGTTCTTC. Translation: CSARDLKRLAGGSYNEQFF.

This chain joins TRBV11-2 and TRBJ1-5; D not certain. The CDR3 is made up of 14 amino acids. Per germline, CDR1 SGHAT and CDR2 FQNNGV. V was trimmed by 5 bases and J by 2 bases, leaving 10 bases between them. This CDR3 is CASSDPVGNQPQHF. In nucleotides, the CDR3 is TGTGCCAGCAGCGACCCCGTAGGCAATCAGCCCCAGCATTTT.

This clonotype was found many times. V and J are TRBV18 and TRBJ2-7; no definite D call. The CDR3 has 13 amino acids. Germline CDR1 and CDR2: KGHSH and LQKENI. The ends were cut back, 0 bases at V and 2 bases at J, with 5 bases in the middle. The DNA for the CDR3 is TGTGCCAGCTCACCACCGAGTACCTACGAGCAGTACTTC. It yields the protein CASSPPSTYEQYF.

This clonotype has just a few counts. The genes are TRBV19 and TRBJ2-5, with 13 bases aligning to TRBD2. CDR3 length: 16 residues. Germline loops: CDR1 LNHDA, CDR2 SQIVND (reference sequence). The V segment lost 7 bases and the J segment 4 bases; nucleotides outside the gene matches: 9. CDR3 coding DNA: TGTGCCAGTACCCCCGGCAGACTAGCGGGAGGAGAGACCCAGTACTTC. This encodes CASTPGRLAGGETQYF.

The V call is TRBV28, the J call TRBJ2-2; TRBD2 aligns across 10 bases. The CDR3 extends over 16 amino acids. V lost 6 bases and J lost 3; bases outside the gene matches: 7. Germline CDR1 is MDHEN and CDR2 is SYDVKM. CDR3 bases: TGTGCCAGCAGCCATAGCGGGAGGCAGGACACCGGGGAGCTGTTTTTT. Protein: CASSHSGRQDTGELFF.

This clonotype was found a few times. The V gene is TRBV20-1, the J gene TRBJ2-3; D is uncertain. Germline-derived CDR1 and CDR2 are DFQATT and SNEGSKA (reference sequence). This CDR3 region has 13 residues. Trimming removed 3 bases at V and 0 bases at J, with 7 bases between. CDR3 DNA sequence: TGCAGTGCTAGTCCATGGAGCACAGATACGCAGTATTTT. Amino acids: CSASPWSTDTQYF.

This clonotype has only a few counts. This chain joins TRBV4-3 and TRBJ1-2; the match to TRBD1 covers 11 bases. J gave up 7 bases and V 3 bases, and 16 bases lay outside the gene matches. This CDR3 has 18 amino acids. The germline CDR1 and CDR2 sequences are LGHNA and YSLEER. The CDR3 DNA reads as TGCGCCAGCAGCCAGATCACCTCCTGGACAGGGGGCTTTCTTGGCTACACCTTC. It codes for CASSQITSWTGGFLGYTF.

The chain employs TRBV11-2 and TRBJ2-7; D tentatively fits TRBD1 or TRBD2 (5 bases each). The germline V gene encodes CDR1 SGHAT and CDR2 FQNNGV. V was shortened by 3 bases and J by 0 bases, with 12 bases between the two germline ends. The CDR3 is 15 residues long. The CDR3 nucleotides are TGTGCCAGCAGCTTTTCGGTGGGGGACTCCTACGAGCAGTACGTC. Its translation is CASSFSVGDSYEQYV.

This clonotype has at least ten counts. V is TRBV28 and J is TRBJ2-7; D tentatively reads TRBD1 or TRBD2 (5 bases each). This CDR3 spans 14 amino acids. Trimming took 8 bases from V and 2 from J, leaving 16 bases between them. The germline V gene encodes CDR1 MDHEN and CDR2 SYDVKM. CDR3 nucleotide sequence: TGTGCCAGCGGCGGGTCAGGGCAACCCTACGAGCAGTACTTC. Its translation: CASGGSGQPYEQYF.

There are many counts of this clonotype. CDR3: CASSLTGWGYGYTF. DNA for the CDR3: TGTGCCAGCAGCCTCACAGGGTGGGGCTATGGCTACACCTTC. The chain carries TRBV16 and TRBJ1-2; D might be TRBD1 (6 bases). Trimming took 4 bases from V and 4 from J, leaving 13 bases between them. Germline-derived CDR1 and CDR2 are KGHSY and FQNENV. The CDR3 loop spans 14 amino acids.

This clonotype occurred a few times. The chain employs TRBV27 and TRBJ1-1, with D unclear. The germline V gene encodes CDR1 MNHEY and CDR2 SMNVEV (reference sequence). The CDR3 has 13 residues. Trimming left V 7 bases short and J 1 base short, with 10 bases between. This CDR3 is CASKFVGNTEAFF. In nucleotides, the CDR3 is TGTGCCAGCAAATTTGTGGGGAACACTGAAGCTTTCTTT.

This clonotype was seen at least ten times. The chain carries TRBV20-1 and TRBJ2-7, with TRBD2 matching over 10 bases. CDR3 length: 13 amino acids. The ends lost 6 bases at V and 4 bases at J; junction bases unmatched: 6. CDR1 and CDR2 from the germline V gene are DFQATT and SNEGSKA (reference sequence). As DNA, the CDR3 is TGCAGTGCCAAGGGGACTAGCGTATACGAGCAGTACGTC. Its translation: CSAKGTSVYEQYV.

J is TRBJ2-1 and V is TRBV9; no definite D call. Germline loops: CDR1 SGDLS, CDR2 YYNGEE. V shed 4 bases and J shed 2 bases, with 13 bases lying between them. The CDR3 extends over 15 amino acids. CDR3 residues: CASSPLVGTYNEQFF. The CDR3 DNA reads as TGTGCCAGCAGCCCGTTGGTGGGAACCTACAATGAGCAGTTCTTC.

This clonotype was seen repeatedly, ten times or more. The chain couples TRBV13 to TRBJ2-1; maybe TRBD1 (6 bases). CDR1 is PRHDT, CDR2 FYEKMQ, per germline (reference sequence). V was shortened by 5 bases and J by 8 bases, with 16 bases between the two germline ends. The CDR3 contains 14 residues. This CDR3 is CASSPRGYQDEQFF. The CDR3 DNA sequence: TGTGCCAGCAGCCCCAGGGGCTACCAGGATGAGCAGTTCTTC.

This chain connects TRBV4-3 to TRBJ1-1; D remains ambiguous. Germline V gene lookup returns CDR1 LGHNA and CDR2 YSLEER. The CDR3 spans 16 residues. V lost 1 base, J lost 0 bases, and 12 bases lay in between. The CDR3 reads CASSQVGDTLNTEAFF. The CDR3, as DNA: TGCGCCAGCAGCCAAGTCGGCGACACCCTGAACACTGAAGCTTTCTTT.

This clonotype was seen a few times. The genes are TRBV10-3 and TRBJ2-1, with 7 bases identical to TRBD2. The V and J ends lost 3 bases and 14 bases, in that order; junction bases with no gene match: 10. This CDR3 has 13 residues. Germline loops: CDR1 ENHRY, CDR2 SYGVKD. DNA for the CDR3: TGTGCCATCAGTGACCTGACTAGCCTGGTGAAGTTCTTC. Its protein product is CAISDLTSLVKFF.